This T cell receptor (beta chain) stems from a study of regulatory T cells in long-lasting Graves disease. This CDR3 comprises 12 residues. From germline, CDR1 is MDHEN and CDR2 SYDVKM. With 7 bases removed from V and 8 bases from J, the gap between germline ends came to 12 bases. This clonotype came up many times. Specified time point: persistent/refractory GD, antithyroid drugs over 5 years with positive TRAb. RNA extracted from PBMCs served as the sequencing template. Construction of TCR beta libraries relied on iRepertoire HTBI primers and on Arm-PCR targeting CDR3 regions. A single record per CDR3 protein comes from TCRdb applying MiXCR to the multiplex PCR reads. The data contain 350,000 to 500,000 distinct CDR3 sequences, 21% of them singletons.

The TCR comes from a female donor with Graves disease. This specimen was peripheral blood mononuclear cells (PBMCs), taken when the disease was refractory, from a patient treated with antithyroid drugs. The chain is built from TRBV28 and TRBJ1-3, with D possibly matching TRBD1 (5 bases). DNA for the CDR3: TGTGCCAGCATCGGCGGGGGGGACACCATATATTTT. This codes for CASIGGGDTIYF.